Each of the 32 T cell receptor beta chains below was sequenced from the same sample in a study of T cell responses to AZD1222 COVID-19 vaccine. The data were produced by immunoSEQ multiplex PCR, yet TCRdb's version contains in-frame clones alone and is incomplete. The sample records 110,000 or so clones, around 87% being singletons. Sequenced here: peripheral blood, sampled on day 0 of AZD1222 vaccination. The receptor set was obtained from an adult in good health.

This chain connects TRBV7-8 to TRBJ2-1, with TRBD2 matching 7 bases. This CDR3 has 15 amino acids. After removal of 3 bases from V and 2 bases from J, the junction contained 4 bases not matched to a gene. Germline assignment: CDR1 SGHVS and CDR2 FQNEAQ. CDR3 sequence (DNA): TGTGCCAGCAGCTTGGGGAGGGTGACCTACAATGAGCAGTTCTTC. Amino acids: CASSLGRVTYNEQFF.

The chain carries TRBV7-9 and TRBJ1-4; 8 nucleotides align to TRBD1. J gave up 3 bases and V 5 bases, and 5 bases lay outside the gene matches. CDR3 length: 15 residues. The germline gives CDR1 SEHNR, CDR2 FQNEAQ (reference sequence). DNA of the CDR3: TGTGCCAGCAGCCGGTCGGGACAGGCTAATGAAAAACTGTTTTTT. The encoded protein is CASSRSGQANEKLFF.

The chain couples TRBV29-1 to TRBJ2-1; D not certain. The CDR3 totals 11 residues. CDR1 is SQVTM and CDR2 is ANQGSEA in the germline V gene. V was cut by 4 bases and J by 9 bases, with 10 bases left in between. The CDR3 here is CSVAQLGEQFF. The CDR3 DNA reads as TGCAGCGTTGCCCAGCTGGGTGAGCAGTTCTTC.

This chain uses TRBV6-4 with TRBJ2-1; no clear D gene. The CDR3 has 15 residues. Trimming removed 4 bases from V and 4 bases from J, with 14 bases in between. Germline-derived CDR1 and CDR2 are MRHNA and SNTAGT. The CDR3 here is CASSAQTGRYNEQFF. As DNA, the CDR3 is TGTGCCAGCAGTGCCCAGACGGGCAGGTACAATGAGCAGTTCTTC.

J is TRBJ1-6 and V is TRBV2; D might be TRBD1 (5 bases). Germline V gene lookup returns CDR1 SNHLY and CDR2 FYNNEI. V was shortened by 9 bases and J by 14 bases, with 14 bases between the two germline ends. The CDR3 spans 11 residues. CDR3 nucleotide sequence: TGTGCCAGTGGGGCGGGAGCATCCCTCCACTTT. Its translation is CASGAGASLHF.

The CDR3 DNA is TGTGCCAGCAGCTTCCTTCCGGGTTATACTGGCACAGATACGCAGTATTTT. Protein product: CASSFLPGYTGTDTQYF. The gene calls are TRBV7-9 and TRBJ2-3; no clear D. The CDR3 runs 17 residues. Trimming took 3 bases from V and 1 from J, leaving 17 bases between them. Looked up from germline, CDR1 is SEHNR and CDR2 is FQNEAQ (reference sequence).

The rearrangement links TRBV5-6 to TRBJ2-7; D uncertain. The CDR3 contains 13 residues. Germline CDR1 reads SGHDT; CDR2 reads YYEEEE. V was shortened by 4 bases and J by 1 base, with 9 bases between the two germline ends. CDR3 in amino acids: CASSAGVSYEQYF. The DNA of the CDR3 is TGTGCCAGCAGCGCTGGCGTGTCCTACGAGCAGTACTTC.

The CDR3 DNA sequence: TGTGCCAGCAGTCATGGGACGGGCTACAATGAGCAGTTCTTC. Its translation is CASSHGTGYNEQFF. The J gene is TRBJ2-1, the V gene TRBV6-5; D possibly uses TRBD1 or TRBD2 (5 bases each). Trimming stripped 5 bases from V and 3 bases from J, with 11 bases between. The CDR3 runs 14 residues. From germline, CDR1 is MNHEY and CDR2 SVGAGI.

This rearrangement joins TRBV4-1 to TRBJ2-7; D is unclear. This CDR3 has 17 residues. V was trimmed by 3 bases and J by 6 bases, leaving 24 bases between them. The germline CDR1 and CDR2 sequences are MGHRA and YSYEKL. The CDR3 loop reads CASSQDQLTTYASEQYF. CDR3 sequence (DNA): TGCGCCAGCAGCCAGGACCAACTCACTACCTATGCGTCCGAGCAGTACTTC.

The genes are TRBV27 and TRBJ2-7; 8 bases match TRBD2. Trimming took 0 bases from V and 6 from J; bases not matched to a gene: 19. The germline CDR1 and CDR2 sequences are MNHEY and SMNVEV (reference sequence). The CDR3 is 19 amino acids. The chain's CDR3 is CASSLSKEREWDPGREQYF. In DNA form, the CDR3 reads TGTGCCAGCAGTTTATCTAAGGAGCGGGAGTGGGATCCGGGTCGCGAGCAGTACTTC.

This chain uses TRBV2 with TRBJ2-5; a possible D gene is TRBD1 (5 bases). V was shortened by 6 bases and J by 0 bases, with 11 bases between the two germline ends. The CDR3 runs to 14 residues. The germline gives CDR1 SNHLY, CDR2 FYNNEI. CDR3 amino acids: CASRGQGYQETQYF. CDR3 sequence (DNA): TGTGCCAGCAGGGGGCAGGGCTACCAAGAGACCCAGTACTTC.

This sequence joins TRBV12-3 or TRBV12-4 and TRBJ1-3; D gene ambiguous. The V end was cut by 5 bases, the J end by 2 bases, with 7 bases between. The CDR3 runs 13 residues. Written as DNA, the CDR3 is TGTGCCAGCAGTGTCTCCGCTGGAAACACCATATATTTT. This encodes CASSVSAGNTIYF.

The chain employs TRBV19 and TRBJ1-1, with 7 bases identical to TRBD1. Losses at the gene ends were 3 bases for V and 0 bases for J; bases not matched to a gene: 4. From germline, CDR1 is LNHDA and CDR2 SQIVND (reference sequence). The CDR3 covers 15 residues. CDR3 DNA sequence: TGTGCCAGTAGTATCGGGACAGTCCTGAACACTGAAGCTTTCTTT. This codes for CASSIGTVLNTEAFF. Using reference TRBV19 and TRBJ1-1 for the parts outside the CDR3, the full variable domain is DGGITQSPKYLFRKEGQNVTLSCEQNLNHDAMYWYRQDPGQGLRLIYYSQIVNDFQKGDIAEGYSVSREKKESFPLTVTSAQKNPTAFYLCASSIGTVLNTEAFFGQGTRLTVV.

This clone was seen only once. The chain is built from TRBV2 and TRBJ2-5, with D perhaps TRBD1 (6 bases). Trimming removed 4 bases from V and 4 bases from J, with 10 bases in between. In germline, CDR1 is SNHLY, CDR2 FYNNEI. The length of the CDR3 is 13 residues. CDR3 coding DNA: TGTGCCAGCAGTGTGGGGGCGACAGAGACCCAGTACTTC. Translation: CASSVGATETQYF.

This clone occurred once. This chain connects TRBV3-1 (or the pseudogene TRBV3-2) to TRBJ1-3; D unresolved. V lost 2 bases, J lost 1 base, and 12 bases lay in between. The CDR3 runs 16 residues. Germline CDR1 reads LGHDT; CDR2 reads YNNKEL (reference sequence). CDR3 nucleotides: TGTGCCAGCAGCCAATTTTCCGGAGGGTCTGGAAACACCATATATTTT. Its protein product is CASSQFSGGSGNTIYF.

This chain joins TRBV5-1 and TRBJ1-2; 12 bases are shared with TRBD1. The CDR3 runs 15 residues. Germline V CDR1 and CDR2: SGHRS, YFSETQ. J lost 4 bases, V lost 4 bases, and 5 bases had no gene match. The CDR3 protein is CASSPGQGAFYGYTF. The DNA for the CDR3 is TGCGCCAGCAGCCCGGGACAGGGGGCATTCTATGGCTACACCTTC.

The chain joins TRBV19 to TRBJ2-2; 9 bases map to TRBD1. Germline values: CDR1 LNHDA, CDR2 SQIVND (reference sequence). J lost 6 bases, V lost 0 bases, and 2 bases had no gene match. This CDR3 has 15 amino acids. The chain's CDR3 is CASSIETGGPGELFF. CDR3 nucleotides: TGTGCCAGTAGTATAGAAACAGGGGGCCCCGGGGAGCTGTTTTTT.

The V call is TRBV5-4, the J call TRBJ2-1; D unresolved. The CDR3 covers 14 residues. Trimming removed 3 bases from V and 3 bases from J, with 10 bases in between. CDR1 and CDR2 from the germline V gene are SGHNT and YYREEE (reference sequence). CDR3: CASSSEINYNEQFF. The CDR3 coding sequence is TGTGCCAGCAGCTCAGAGATCAACTACAATGAGCAGTTCTTC. Variable domain in full (rest from reference TRBV5-4 and TRBJ2-1): ETGVTQSPTHLIKTRGQQVTLRCSSQSGHNTVSWYQQALGQGPQFIFQYYREEENGRGNFPPRFSGLQFPNYSSELNVNALELDDSALYLCASSSEINYNEQFFGPGTRLTVL.

The V gene is TRBV6-5, the J gene TRBJ1-2, with 7 bases that match TRBD1. J gave up 2 bases and V 6 bases, and 9 bases lay outside the gene matches. The CDR3 sequence is 15 residues long. The germline V gene encodes CDR1 MNHEY and CDR2 SVGAGI. The CDR3 region has the DNA TGTGCCAGCAGCTGGGACAGCTTTGAGAACTATGGCTACACCTTC. Amino acid sequence: CASSWDSFENYGYTF.

The table lists this clone with a count of one. The chain is built from TRBV19 and TRBJ2-7; TRBD1 matches 7 bases. CDR3 length equals 15 residues. V gave up 4 bases and J gave up 0 bases; unmatched junction bases: 6. Per the germline V gene, CDR1 is LNHDA and CDR2 is SQIVND (reference sequence). The CDR3 DNA sequence: TGTGCCAGTAGTACCATGACAGGGAGCTCCTACGAGCAGTACTTC. Encoded protein: CASSTMTGSSYEQYF.

The gene calls are TRBV5-1 and TRBJ1-1, with D unresolved. Germline values: CDR1 SGHRS, CDR2 YFSETQ. Trimming removed 7 bases at V and 0 bases at J, with 10 bases between. The CDR3 covers 13 residues. The CDR3 reads CASGRDLNTEAFF. The CDR3 coding sequence is TGCGCCAGCGGCCGAGATCTGAACACTGAAGCTTTCTTT.

The chain joins TRBV13 to TRBJ1-3; D may be TRBD1 (5 bases). The CDR3 runs to 16 residues. Germline V lookup: CDR1 PRHDT, CDR2 FYEKMQ (reference sequence). Trimming stripped 2 bases from V and 3 bases from J, with 14 bases between. CDR3 sequence: CASSLFQGLGGNTIYF. The CDR3 region has the DNA TGTGCCAGCAGCTTATTCCAGGGTCTCGGTGGAAACACCATATATTTT.

The rearrangement uses TRBV27 and TRBJ1-2, with TRBD1 identical over 11 bases. CDR3 length: 15 residues. Germline lookup yields CDR1 MNHEY and CDR2 SMNVEV (reference sequence). The J segment lost 4 bases and the V segment lost 5 bases, leaving 6 bases of the junction unmatched. The CDR3: CASSKAGTGGYGYTF. The CDR3 nucleotides read TGTGCCAGCAGTAAAGCCGGGACAGGGGGCTATGGCTACACCTTC.

This clone was detected only a few times. The rearrangement uses TRBV5-1 and TRBJ2-1; D gene uncertain. CDR3 size: 15 residues. CDR1 is SGHRS, CDR2 YFSETQ, per germline. V was clipped by 2 bases and J by 7 bases, with 16 bases between them. The CDR3 DNA follows: TGCGCCAGCAGCTTAGATAGCCCGAGTAGGAATGAGCAGTTCTTC. This sequence encodes CASSLDSPSRNEQFF.

This clone was seen a handful of times. The identical CDR3 is also encoded by other nucleotide sequences in the sample. The chain couples TRBV19 to TRBJ1-3; D may be TRBD1 (6 bases). V was pared by 6 bases and J by 0 bases, with 12 bases between. This CDR3 contains 15 residues. In germline, CDR1 is LNHDA, CDR2 SQIVND (reference sequence). The CDR3: CASRRDRSSGNTIYF. For the CDR3, the DNA is TGTGCCAGTAGAAGAGACAGGAGCTCTGGAAACACCATATATTTT.

The V call is TRBV11-2, the J call TRBJ1-2; no clear D gene. Between the trimmed V and J ends, which lost 1 base and 8 bases, there was a span of 11 bases. This CDR3 spans 13 amino acids. Germline V gene data show CDR1 as SGHAT and CDR2 as FQNNGV. CDR3 amino acids: CASSLGGSGGYTF. CDR3 in DNA: TGTGCCAGCAGCTTAGGAGGGAGTGGCGGCTACACCTTC.

DNA of the CDR3: TGTGCCAGCAGCCCCGAGATCTTCTCTGGGGCCAACGTCCTGACTTTC. This gives the protein CASSPEIFSGANVLTF. This chain connects TRBV27 to TRBJ2-6; D is unresolved. This CDR3 is 16 amino acids long. The germline V gene has CDR1 MNHEY and CDR2 SMNVEV (reference sequence). Trimming pared 6 bases from V and 0 bases from J, leaving 12 bases between.

The chain is built from TRBV7-9 and TRBJ2-1, with 9 bases matching TRBD2. CDR1 and CDR2 from the germline V gene are SEHNR and FQNEAQ (reference sequence). The trim removed 4 bases at V and 4 bases at J, leaving 8 bases unmatched. The CDR3 totals 16 residues. The CDR3: CASSSLAGKAYNEQFF. The CDR3, as DNA: TGTGCCAGCAGCTCCCTAGCGGGAAAGGCTTACAATGAGCAGTTCTTC.

This rearrangement joins TRBV13 to TRBJ2-2; the D is unclear. CDR3 length: 12 amino acids. The germline V gene encodes CDR1 PRHDT and CDR2 FYEKMQ (reference sequence). V lost 5 bases and J 4 bases, leaving 5 bases between the germline ends. For the CDR3, the DNA is TGTGCCAGCAGCCCCACCACCGGGGAGCTGTTTTTT. Protein product: CASSPTTGELFF. The complete variable domain, with remaining parts taken from reference TRBV13 and TRBJ2-2, reads AAGVIQSPRHLIKEKRETATLKCYPIPRHDTVYWYQQGPGQDPQFLISFYEKMQSDKGSIPDRFSAQQFSDYHSELNMSSLELGDSALYFCASSPTTGELFFGEGSRLTVL.

This sequence joins TRBV24-1 and TRBJ1-2; D not certain. The CDR3 covers 15 residues. Per the germline V gene, CDR1 is KGHDR and CDR2 is SFDVKD. The V end lost 7 bases, the J end lost 3 bases, and 17 bases lay between the germline ends. The CDR3 here is CATSPGVPGYYGYTF. CDR3 coding DNA: TGTGCCACCAGCCCCGGGGTCCCGGGCTACTATGGCTACACCTTC.

In this sample, this clone turned up a few times. V gene TRBV19 combines with J gene TRBJ1-5, with a weak D call TRBD1 (5 bases). Trimming removed 5 bases at V and 3 bases at J, with 8 bases between. Per germline, CDR1 LNHDA and CDR2 SQIVND (reference sequence). The length of the CDR3 is 13 residues. The CDR3: CASSDRINQPQHF. CDR3 nucleotide sequence: TGTGCCAGTAGTGACAGAATCAATCAGCCCCAGCATTTT.

The rearrangement uses TRBV6-5 and TRBJ1-2; D is unresolved. Germline values: CDR1 MNHEY, CDR2 SVGAGI. V shed 8 bases and J shed 4 bases, with 17 bases lying between them. The CDR3 runs to 14 residues. The CDR3, as DNA: TGTGCCAGCTCCGAATCAGGACCTACCTATGGCTACACCTTC. Translated: CASSESGPTYGYTF.